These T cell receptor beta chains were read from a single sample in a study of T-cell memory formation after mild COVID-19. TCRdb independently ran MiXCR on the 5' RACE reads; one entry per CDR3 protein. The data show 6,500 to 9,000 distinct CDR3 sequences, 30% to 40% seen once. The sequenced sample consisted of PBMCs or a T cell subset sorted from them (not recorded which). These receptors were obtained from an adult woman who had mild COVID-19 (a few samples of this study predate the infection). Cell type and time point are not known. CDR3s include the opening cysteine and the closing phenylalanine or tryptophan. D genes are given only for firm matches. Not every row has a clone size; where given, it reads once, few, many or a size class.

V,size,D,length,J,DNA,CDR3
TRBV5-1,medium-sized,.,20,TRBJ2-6,TGCGCCAGCAGCTTGATAGGCTCGTCAGGGGTTATCTCTGGGGCCAACGTCCTGACTTTC,CASSLIGSSGVISGANVLTF
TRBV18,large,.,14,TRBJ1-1,TGTGCCAGCTCACCATCCCCTGCCCTCACTGAAGCTTTCTTT,CASSPSPALTEAFF
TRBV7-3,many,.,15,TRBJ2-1,TGTGCCAGCAGCCCTACAGGGTCCTTCGACAATGAGCAGTTCTTC,CASSPTGSFDNEQFF
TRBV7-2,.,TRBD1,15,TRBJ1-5,TGTGCCAGCAGCTCCCAGGGGGCCGGCAATCAGCCCCAGCATTTT,CASSSQGAGNQPQHF
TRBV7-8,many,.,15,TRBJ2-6,TGTGCCAGCAGCTTAAGTGGCACTGGGGCCAACGTCCTGACTTTC,CASSLSGTGANVLTF
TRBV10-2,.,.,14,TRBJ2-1,TGCGCCAGCAGCCTTCGTCTCGGGGACAATGAGCAGTTCTTC,CASSLRLGDNEQFF
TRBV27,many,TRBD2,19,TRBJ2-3,TGTGCCAGCAGTTTATCAGCGGTAGGGGCGGGAGGGAGCACAGATACGCAGTATTTT,CASSLSAVGAGGSTDTQYF
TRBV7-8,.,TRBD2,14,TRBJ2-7,TGTGCCAGCAGCTTAGGCGGGGGGGCCTACGAGCAGTACTTC,CASSLGGGAYEQYF
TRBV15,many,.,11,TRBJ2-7,TGTGCCACCAGCAGAGGGTACGAGCAGTACTTC,CATSRGYEQYF
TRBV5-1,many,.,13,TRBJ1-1,TGCGCCAGCAGCTTGGGATGGGGCACTGAAGCTTTCTTT,CASSLGWGTEAFF
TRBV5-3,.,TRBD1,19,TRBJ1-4,TGTGCCAGAAGCTGTAAAGACCCCTGGGACAGCCAAGTTCTGGGAAAACTGTTTTTT,CARSCKDPWDSQVLGKLFF
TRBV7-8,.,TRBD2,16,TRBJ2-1,TGTGCCAGCAGCGTACTAGCGGGGGTCGACAGGAATGAGCAGTTCTTC,CASSVLAGVDRNEQFF
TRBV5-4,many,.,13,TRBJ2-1,TGTGCCAGCAGCTTAACAGGGTGGAATGAGCAGTTCTTC,CASSLTGWNEQFF
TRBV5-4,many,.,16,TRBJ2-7,TGTGCCAGCAGCCCACCCCCCGGACTAACATCCTACGAGCAGTACTTC,CASSPPPGLTSYEQYF
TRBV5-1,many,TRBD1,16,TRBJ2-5,TGCGCCAGCAGCCCGGAAGTGGGGACAGGGGGAGAGACCCAGTACTTC,CASSPEVGTGGETQYF
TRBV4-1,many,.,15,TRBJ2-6,TGCGCCAGCAGCCAAGAAGCCTCTGGGGCCAACGTCCTGACTTTC,CASSQEASGANVLTF
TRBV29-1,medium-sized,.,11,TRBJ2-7,TGCAGCGTTGGGAGCGGGTACGAGCAGTACTTC,CSVGSGYEQYF
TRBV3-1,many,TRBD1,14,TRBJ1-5,TGTGCCAGCAGCCCCGGGACAGGGCTTCAGCCCCAGCATTTT,CASSPGTGLQPQHF
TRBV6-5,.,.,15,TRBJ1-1,TGTGCCAGCGTCGGCGGGGGCGCGGAGAACACTGAAGCTTTCTTT,CASVGGGAENTEAFF
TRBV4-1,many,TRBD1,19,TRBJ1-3,TGCGCCAGCAGCCAATTCGGGACAGGGACCATTCTGCTGAGAAACACCATATATTTT,CASSQFGTGTILLRNTIYF
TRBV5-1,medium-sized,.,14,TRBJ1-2,TGCGCCAGCAGCCCCACGGCGACAGCCTATGGCTACACCTTC,CASSPTATAYGYTF
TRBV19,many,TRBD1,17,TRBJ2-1,TGTGCCAGTACTTACGGCCACGGACAGGCACGCTACAATGAGCAGTTCTTC,CASTYGHGQARYNEQFF
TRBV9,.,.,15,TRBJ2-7,TGTGCCAGCAGCTCAAGTAGTTATCTCGGAGTCGAGCAGTACTTC,CASSSSSYLGVEQYF
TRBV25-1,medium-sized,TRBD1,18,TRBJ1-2,TGTGCCAGCAGTGAGGGGGTCTTAGGGACAGGGAGTATCTATGGCTACACCTTC,CASSEGVLGTGSIYGYTF
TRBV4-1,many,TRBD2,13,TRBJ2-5,TGCGCCAGCAGCCTCGGACTAGCGGAGACCCAGTACTTC,CASSLGLAETQYF